These 28 T cell receptor beta chains came from one sample sequenced in a study of blood T cell repertoires in COVID-19. Profiling relied on immunoSEQ multiplex PCR, and the TCRdb table lists in-frame clones only, not all of them. The sample lists tens of thousands of clones; 83% were seen once. The sequencing sample was made of peripheral blood. The source is an elderly man with acute or convalescent COVID-19.

The V call is TRBV5-5, the J call TRBJ1-4; a possible D gene is TRBD1 (5 bases). Germline values: CDR1 SGHKS, CDR2 YYEKEE (reference sequence). V dropped 3 bases and J dropped 0 bases, with 9 bases sitting between them. CDR3 length: 15 residues. CDR3 in amino acids: CASSSWTSTNEKLFF. Here the CDR3 DNA reads TGTGCCAGCAGCTCATGGACATCAACTAATGAAAAACTGTTTTTT.

The chain uses TRBV19 and TRBJ2-4, with D uncertain. CDR3 length equals 15 residues. Between the trimmed V and J ends, which lost 3 bases and 0 bases, there was a span of 9 bases. CDR1 LNHDA and CDR2 SQIVND come from the germline V gene (reference sequence). The chain's CDR3 is CASSMLELAKNIQYF. The CDR3 DNA reads TGTGCCAGTAGTATGCTAGAACTAGCCAAAAACATTCAGTACTTC.

DNA of the CDR3: TGTGCCATCAGCCCCGGGACTAGCGGAAATGAGCAGTTCTTC. It codes for CAISPGTSGNEQFF. This chain connects TRBV10-3 to TRBJ2-1; TRBD2 agrees at 11 bases. The V and J ends lost 6 bases and 7 bases, in that order; junction bases with no gene match: 5. Germline V gene sequence: CDR1 ENHRY, CDR2 SYGVKD. This CDR3 spans 14 amino acids.

The V call is TRBV24-1, the J call TRBJ2-7; D perhaps matches TRBD2 (7 bases). CDR1 KGHDR and CDR2 SFDVKD come from the germline V gene. The CDR3 consists of 18 residues. Trimming took off 4 bases at V and 5 bases at J, with 26 bases between the two ends. The CDR3 bases are TGTGCCACCAGTGACTCTCTCCATCGAGAGGGGGGGGTAAACGAGCAGTACTTC. Amino acids: CATSDSLHREGGVNEQYF.

The chain uses TRBV19 and TRBJ2-3, with TRBD1 identical over 8 bases. From germline, CDR1 is LNHDA and CDR2 SQIVND (reference sequence). After removal of 6 bases from V and 3 bases from J, the junction contained 11 bases not matched to a gene. This CDR3 region has 16 residues. CDR3 bases: TGTGCCAGTAGGCCACAGGGGGTAGGATTTACAGATACGCAGTATTTT. Residues: CASRPQGVGFTDTQYF.

This chain joins TRBV2 and TRBJ1-4; TRBD1 is a possible D gene (6 bases). Trimming removed 5 bases at V and 7 bases at J, with 11 bases between. CDR3 size: 13 residues. CDR1 SNHLY and CDR2 FYNNEI come from the germline V gene. The CDR3 DNA is TGTGCCAGCAGTCGTACAGGGATTGAAAAACTGTTTTTT. It encodes CASSRTGIEKLFF.

The chain uses TRBV18 and TRBJ2-5; 12 bases are a match to TRBD2. Looked up from germline, CDR1 is KGHSH and CDR2 is LQKENI. The junction had 9 bases not matched to a gene; V was cut back by 5 bases and J by 2 bases. The CDR3 consists of 17 residues. The CDR3 spells CASSDQEGLAGQETQYF. CDR3 DNA: TGTGCCAGCTCAGACCAAGAGGGACTAGCGGGTCAAGAGACCCAGTACTTC.

The chain employs TRBV28 and TRBJ1-2, with TRBD1 as a possible D gene (5 bases). Per the germline V gene, CDR1 is MDHEN and CDR2 is SYDVKM. The V and J ends lost 5 bases and 3 bases respectively, with 16 bases between them. The CDR3 extends over 15 amino acids. In DNA, the CDR3 is TGTGCCAGCAGTCCGGGAAGGGACTCCGACTATGGCTACACCTTC. It codes for CASSPGRDSDYGYTF.

The chain couples TRBV7-6 to TRBJ1-6; D possibly corresponds to TRBD1 (6 bases). From germline, CDR1 is SGHVS and CDR2 FNYEAQ. CDR3 length equals 13 residues. Trimming stripped 2 bases from V and 9 bases from J, with 8 bases between. This CDR3 is CASSLQGTSPLHF. The CDR3 nucleotides read TGTGCCAGCAGCTTACAGGGGACTTCACCCCTCCACTTT.

There are a few counts of this clone. The chain couples TRBV9 to TRBJ1-1; no clear D gene. Germline loops: CDR1 SGDLS, CDR2 YYNGEE. Trimming stripped 0 bases from V and 4 bases from J, with 13 bases between. CDR3 length: 15 residues. CDR3: CASSVVHGGPTEAFF. CDR3 nucleotides: TGTGCCAGCAGCGTAGTTCACGGCGGGCCCACTGAAGCTTTCTTT.

This clone has at least ten counts. The chain couples TRBV7-9 to TRBJ2-1, with TRBD1 matching 9 bases. Trimming cost V 1 base and J 7 bases; bases outside gene matches: 5. CDR1 and CDR2 from the germline V gene are SEHNR and FQNEAQ (reference sequence). The CDR3 contains 15 residues. The CDR3 DNA follows: TGTGCCAGCAGCTTAGGGGGACAGGGCGTGAATGAGCAGTTCTTC. Translating it yields CASSLGGQGVNEQFF.

The chain couples TRBV30 to TRBJ1-2; D is possibly TRBD1 (5 bases). V was trimmed by 1 base and J by 4 bases, leaving 13 bases between them. The CDR3 totals 14 residues. The germline CDR1 and CDR2 sequences are GTSNPN and SVGIG (reference sequence). The chain's CDR3 is CAWSEQEISYGYTF. CDR3 in DNA: TGTGCCTGGAGTGAACAGGAGATTTCCTATGGCTACACCTTC.

The DNA for the CDR3 is TGTGCCACCAGTAACCCAGCGGGAGCGTACAATGAGCAGTTCTTC. It is translated as CATSNPAGAYNEQFF. The V gene is TRBV24-1, the J gene TRBJ2-1; 8 bases agree with TRBD2. The CDR3 has 15 amino acids. Trimming took 6 bases from V and 4 from J; bases not matched to a gene: 7. From germline, CDR1 is KGHDR and CDR2 SFDVKD.

This chain uses TRBV7-2 with TRBJ2-3; D perhaps matches TRBD1 (6 bases). The CDR3 spans 15 residues. The V end was cut by 5 bases, the J end by 0 bases, with 12 bases between. Germline CDR1 and CDR2: SGHTA and FQGNSA. In DNA, the CDR3 is TGTGCCAGCAGCAAGACAGGAATGAGCACAGATACGCAGTATTTT. Translating gives CASSKTGMSTDTQYF.

The chain joins TRBV19 to TRBJ2-1; TRBD2 agrees at 9 bases. Germline loops: CDR1 LNHDA, CDR2 SQIVND (reference sequence). This CDR3 comprises 14 residues. V lost 3 bases, J lost 4 bases, and 1 base stayed unmatched. For the CDR3, the DNA is TGTGCCAGTAGTATGGGACTAGCTTACAATGAGCAGTTCTTC. It specifies CASSMGLAYNEQFF.

The chain carries TRBV18 and TRBJ1-2; 7 positions agree with TRBD1. The CDR3 has 15 amino acids. Trimming cost V 3 bases and J 6 bases; bases outside gene matches: 10. From germline, CDR1 is KGHSH and CDR2 LQKENI. The CDR3 DNA reads as TGTGCCAGCTCACCCCCGGGACAGTACTTTGATGGCTACACCTTC. Its protein product is CASSPPGQYFDGYTF.

This chain uses TRBV7-7 with TRBJ2-3, with 13 bases identical to TRBD2. The CDR3 is 15 amino acids. V was clipped by 5 bases and J by 4 bases; unmatched bases: 3. CDR1 and CDR2 from the germline V gene are SSHAT and FNYEAQ (reference sequence). The CDR3 here is CASSRTSGRADTQYF. For the CDR3, the DNA is TGTGCCAGCAGCCGGACTAGCGGGAGAGCAGATACGCAGTATTTT. The whole variable domain, filled in from reference TRBV7-7 and TRBJ2-3, reads GAGVSQSPRYKVTKRGQDVTLRCDPISSHATLYWYQQALGQGPEFLTYFNYEAQPDKSGLPSDRFSAERPEGSISTLTIQRTEQRDSAMYRCASSRTSGRADTQYFGPGTRLTVL.

The chain joins TRBV11-2 to TRBJ2-6; possible D gene TRBD1, 7 bases. This CDR3 is 16 amino acids long. The germline V gene encodes CDR1 SGHAT and CDR2 FQNNGV. V was cut by 5 bases and J by 4 bases, with 15 bases left in between. The CDR3 nucleotides read TGTGCCAGCAGCCGAGCAGGGGGGACCGGGGCCAACGTCCTGACTTTC. It encodes CASSRAGGTGANVLTF.

The chain has TRBV5-1 and TRBJ1-3; 8 bases are a match to TRBD1. This CDR3 spans 15 amino acids. In germline, CDR1 is SGHRS, CDR2 YFSETQ. The J segment lost 6 bases and the V segment lost 4 bases, leaving 9 bases of the junction unmatched. CDR3 DNA: TGCGCCAGCAGCCGGGACGGACAGGGATTAAACACCATATATTTT. Translating gives CASSRDGQGLNTIYF.

V gene TRBV6-2 or TRBV6-3 combines with J gene TRBJ1-2; TRBD1 agrees at 7 bases. V trimming: 0 bases; J trimming: 5 bases; junction bases outside the gene matches: 0. The CDR3 is made up of 13 amino acids. In germline, CDR1 is MNHEY, CDR2 SVGEGT. The CDR3 DNA follows: TGTGCCAGCAGTTACTCCAGGGGGTATGGCTACACCTTC. It encodes CASSYSRGYGYTF.

V is TRBV4-2 and J is TRBJ2-2; D is possibly TRBD1 (6 bases). CDR1 is LGHNA and CDR2 is YNFKEQ in the germline V gene. The CDR3 consists of 18 residues. Trimming pared 4 bases from V and 3 bases from J, leaving 21 bases between. CDR3 in amino acids: CASSPLGQGRVDTGELFF. CDR3 coding DNA: TGTGCCAGCAGCCCCCTTGGGCAGGGGCGGGTAGACACCGGGGAGCTGTTTTTT.

The CDR3 protein is CASTEQALRTDTQYF. DNA for the CDR3: TGTGCCAGCACAGAACAGGCGCTAAGGACAGATACGCAGTATTTT. This chain joins TRBV7-9 and TRBJ2-3, with D possibly TRBD1 on 5 matching bases. Per the germline V gene, CDR1 is SEHNR and CDR2 is FQNEAQ (reference sequence). Trimming stripped 7 bases from V and 3 bases from J, with 17 bases between. The CDR3 spans 15 residues.

The rearrangement uses TRBV24-1 and TRBJ1-5, with a possible D match to TRBD1 (5 bases). This CDR3 is 17 amino acids long. CDR1 is KGHDR and CDR2 is SFDVKD in the germline V gene. Trimming stripped 4 bases from V and 2 bases from J, with 17 bases between. The CDR3, as DNA: TGTGCCACCAGTGACAGAAGCCACAGGCCTGGCAATCAGCCCCAGCATTTT. As protein: CATSDRSHRPGNQPQHF.

The rearrangement links TRBV5-4 to TRBJ2-1; 7 nucleotides agree with TRBD1. Trimming took 1 base from V and 2 from J; bases not matched to a gene: 3. CDR3 size: 15 residues. Germline V gives CDR1 SGHNT, CDR2 YYREEE (reference sequence). The CDR3 sequence is CASSLLQGTYNEQFF. CDR3 nucleotide sequence: TGTGCCAGCAGCTTGTTACAGGGGACCTACAATGAGCAGTTCTTC.

This clone appeared a few times. The V and J genes are TRBV27 and TRBJ1-1, with 7 bases aligning to TRBD1. V gave up 5 bases and J gave up 1 base; unmatched junction bases: 7. Germline-derived CDR1 and CDR2 are MNHEY and SMNVEV (reference sequence). The CDR3 runs 15 residues. This chain's CDR3 is CASSQDRRANTEAFF. Written as DNA, the CDR3 is TGTGCCAGCAGTCAGGACAGGCGGGCGAACACTGAAGCTTTCTTT.

The V gene is TRBV7-9, the J gene TRBJ1-4; 9 nucleotides match TRBD1. V lost 5 bases, J lost 8 bases, and 12 bases stayed unmatched. This CDR3 spans 16 amino acids. Germline V gene data show CDR1 as SEHNR and CDR2 as FQNEAQ (reference sequence). The CDR3: CASSEPTGGVVEKLFF. CDR3 nucleotides: TGTGCCAGCAGCGAACCTACAGGGGGCGTAGTGGAAAAACTGTTTTTT.

This sequence joins TRBV6-5 and TRBJ2-7; 9 bases fit TRBD2. Germline CDR1 reads MNHEY; CDR2 reads SVGAGI. This CDR3 is 15 amino acids long. V trimming: 0 bases; J trimming: 4 bases; junction bases outside the gene matches: 4. The CDR3 loop is CASSYSQRGVYEQYF. In DNA form, the CDR3 reads TGTGCCAGCAGTTACTCGCAGCGGGGGGTATACGAGCAGTACTTC.

The chain is built from TRBV5-1 and TRBJ2-1; the match to TRBD2 covers 8 bases. This CDR3 comprises 15 residues. Germline loops: CDR1 SGHRS, CDR2 YFSETQ. V was pared by 5 bases and J by 7 bases, with 11 bases of the junction left unmatched. CDR3: CASSGNSGMRNEQFF. CDR3 bases: TGCGCCAGCAGTGGGAATAGCGGGATGAGGAATGAGCAGTTCTTC.